These 21 T cell receptor beta chains were sequenced from one sample in a study of human T cells and chemical hapten exposure. TCRdb independently ran MiXCR on the RACE reads; one entry per CDR3 protein. The repertoire consists of around 350,000 distinct CDR3 sequences, with approximately 5.8% occurring once and the leading ten covering about 8.2%. Regarding time point: pre-sensitization, week 0. The treatment: therapeutic diphenylcyclopropenone sensitization with weekly scalp DPC. The sample consisted of whole blood, taken in connection with sensitization to the hapten diphenylcyclopropenone (DPC). The source is a young woman with alopecia areata. Some clones in this sample may be carry-over from other donors' samples.

This clonotype was seen many times. The J gene is TRBJ2-1, the V gene TRBV12-3 or TRBV12-4; D is possibly TRBD1 or TRBD2 (6 bases each). The CDR3 has 15 residues. V shed 5 bases and J shed 3 bases, with 14 bases lying between them. The CDR3, as DNA: TGTGCCAGCAGTCCTTTGGGGGGCCTCTACAATGAGCAGTTCTTC. It yields the protein CASSPLGGLYNEQFF.

This clonotype has only a few counts. V is TRBV20-1 and J is TRBJ1-1; D possibly corresponds to TRBD1 (6 bases). With 5 bases removed from V and 13 bases from J, the gap between germline ends came to 17 bases. The CDR3 is 11 amino acids. Germline loops: CDR1 DFQATT, CDR2 SNEGSKA (reference sequence). The DNA of the CDR3 is TGCAGTGCTGATCTATCGGGACAAATTTTCTTT. Protein product: CSADLSGQIFF.

The J gene is TRBJ2-2, the V gene TRBV12-3 or TRBV12-4; no clear D. The CDR3 sequence is 15 residues long. The V end was cut by 1 base, the J end by 6 bases, with 12 bases between. CDR3: CASSLELSDSGELFF. The CDR3 DNA sequence: TGTGCCAGCAGTTTAGAGTTATCGGATTCCGGGGAGCTGTTTTTT.

This clonotype was seen a handful of times. The chain has TRBV5-1 and TRBJ2-3; no firm D call. The CDR3 is 17 residues long. V lost 0 bases, J lost 4 bases, and 18 bases lay in between. The germline V gene has CDR1 SGHRS and CDR2 YFSETQ. The CDR3: CASSLGLGGNRPDTQYF. The CDR3 DNA reads TGCGCCAGCAGCTTGGGATTGGGCGGAAACCGACCAGATACGCAGTATTTT.

This clonotype has a handful of counts. In DNA form, the CDR3 reads TGTGCCAGCAGCGTAGCGGGATCTGGAAACACCATATATTTT. This translates into CASSVAGSGNTIYF. J is TRBJ1-3 and V is TRBV9; D not certain. This CDR3 has 14 residues. Looked up from germline, CDR1 is SGDLS and CDR2 is YYNGEE. V dropped 0 bases and J dropped 1 base, with 5 bases sitting between them.

The V call is TRBV6-6, the J call TRBJ1-6; maybe TRBD1 (6 bases). Germline V lookup: CDR1 MNHNY, CDR2 SVGAGI (reference sequence). This CDR3 is built from 17 residues. V was clipped by 6 bases and J by 4 bases, with 19 bases between them. The CDR3 here is CASSRQADPLYNSPLHF. For the CDR3, the DNA is TGTGCCAGCAGCCGACAGGCGGACCCCCTTTATAATTCACCCCTCCACTTT.

This clonotype was seen ten or more times. The genes are TRBV5-4 and TRBJ1-4; D gene uncertain. V dropped 4 bases and J dropped 4 bases, with 8 bases sitting between them. CDR3 length: 13 amino acids. Germline V gives CDR1 SGHNT, CDR2 YYREEE (reference sequence). The CDR3 spells CASSGGVNEKLFF. CDR3 nucleotide sequence: TGTGCCAGCAGCGGCGGGGTTAATGAAAAACTGTTTTTT. Using reference TRBV5-4 and TRBJ1-4 for the parts outside the CDR3, the full variable domain is ETGVTQSPTHLIKTRGQQVTLRCSSQSGHNTVSWYQQALGQGPQFIFQYYREEENGRGNFPPRFSGLQFPNYSSELNVNALELDDSALYLCASSGGVNEKLFFGSGTQLSVL.

This clonotype appeared many times. CDR3 coding DNA: TGTGCCAGCAAGGAGACAGGCACCTATGGCTACACCTTC. Its protein is CASKETGTYGYTF. The chain combines TRBV28 with TRBJ1-2; TRBD1 might be the D (6 bases). Germline-derived CDR1 and CDR2 are MDHEN and SYDVKM. The V and J ends lost 7 bases and 4 bases respectively, with 13 bases between them. The CDR3 length is 13 residues.

The genes are TRBV18 and TRBJ1-2; the D gene is possibly TRBD1 (5 bases). Germline lookup yields CDR1 KGHSH and CDR2 LQKENI. The V gene lost 1 base and the J gene lost 5 bases, with 14 bases spanning the gap. The CDR3 spans 15 residues. In DNA, the CDR3 is TGTGCCAGCTCACCACAACCGACAGTTACATATGGCTACACCTTC. Protein: CASSPQPTVTYGYTF.

This clonotype has a handful of counts. The rearrangement uses TRBV12-3 or TRBV12-4 and TRBJ1-2; D gene ambiguous. The ends were cut back, 5 bases at V and 7 bases at J, with 17 bases in the middle. CDR3 length: 14 amino acids. The CDR3 here is CASSPSLESRGYTF. The CDR3 coding sequence is TGTGCCAGCAGTCCTTCCCTGGAAAGTCGTGGCTACACCTTC.

The V gene is TRBV6-2 or TRBV6-3, the J gene TRBJ2-3; a possible D gene is TRBD2 (6 bases). The CDR3 sequence is 16 residues long. Germline V lookup: CDR1 MNHEY, CDR2 SVGEGT. V gave up 7 bases and J gave up 5 bases, with 22 bases separating them. CDR3 bases: TGTGCCAGCACCTCTTTGCGGGGACTCCCCGTAGATACGCAGTATTTT. This translates into CASTSLRGLPVDTQYF.

There are many counts of this clonotype. The rearrangement uses TRBV3-1 and TRBJ1-6, with TRBD1 matching over 8 bases. Germline loops: CDR1 LGHDT, CDR2 YNNKEL (reference sequence). This CDR3 is 15 amino acids long. V lost 5 bases and J lost 10; bases outside the gene matches: 10. The CDR3 protein is CASSSADRVESPLHF. The CDR3 DNA sequence: TGTGCCAGCAGCTCGGCGGACAGGGTAGAATCACCCCTCCACTTT.

This clonotype was seen at least ten times. This chain connects TRBV5-1 to TRBJ1-1; 7 nucleotides match TRBD1. This CDR3 contains 15 residues. The germline V gene has CDR1 SGHRS and CDR2 YFSETQ. Losses at the gene ends were 4 bases for V and 0 bases for J; bases not matched to a gene: 6. CDR3 residues: CASSLSTGMNTEAFF. The CDR3 bases are TGCGCCAGCAGCCTTTCGACAGGGATGAACACTGAAGCTTTCTTT.

The chain uses TRBV7-9 and TRBJ2-1; the match to TRBD1 covers 8 bases. CDR1 is SEHNR and CDR2 is FQNEAQ in the germline V gene (reference sequence). Trimming removed 1 base from V and 7 bases from J; junction bases left unmatched: 6. The CDR3 length is 15 residues. CDR3 loop: CASSLGRQGSNEQFF. As DNA, the CDR3 is TGTGCCAGCAGCTTAGGCCGACAGGGGTCGAATGAGCAGTTCTTC. The full variable domain, rest sourced from reference TRBV7-9 and TRBJ2-1, is DTGVSQNPRHKITKRGQNVTFRCDPISEHNRLYWYRQTLGQGPEFLTYFQNEAQLEKSRLLSDRFSAERPKGSFSTLEIQRTEQGDSAMYLCASSLGRQGSNEQFFGPGTRLTVL.

In regard to this clonotype: A much larger clone differs by one base, so this may be a read error. In DNA form, the CDR3 reads TGTGCCAGCAGCTTAGCCCAGACAGGGATTAATGGCTACACCTTC. Residues: CASSLAQTGINGYTF. The V gene is TRBV7-8, the J gene TRBJ1-2; TRBD1 aligns across 7 bases. The J segment lost 6 bases and the V segment lost 0 bases, leaving 7 bases of the junction unmatched. The CDR3 contains 15 residues. CDR1 and CDR2 (germline): SGHVS, FQNEAQ.

The chain joins TRBV3-1 to TRBJ2-7; D may be TRBD1 (7 bases). CDR3 length: 15 residues. Germline-derived CDR1 and CDR2 are LGHDT and YNNKEL (reference sequence). The germline V and J ends were trimmed by 5 bases and 6 bases, with 20 bases remaining between them. The CDR3 reads CASSSRTGAGSEQYF. The CDR3, as DNA: TGTGCCAGCAGCTCTCGGACAGGAGCGGGCTCCGAGCAGTACTTC.

This clonotype has only a few counts. This chain's CDR3 is CASSHPAGGEEDSPLHF. In nucleotides, the CDR3 is TGTGCCAGCAGCCACCCGGCGGGGGGCGAAGAGGATTCACCCCTCCACTTT. This chain connects TRBV14 to TRBJ1-6; possibly TRBD1 for D (6 bases). V lost 3 bases and J 8 bases, leaving 20 bases between the germline ends. Per germline, CDR1 SGHDN and CDR2 FVKESK. The CDR3 totals 17 residues.

This clonotype was seen repeatedly, ten times or more. J is TRBJ1-6 and V is TRBV20-1, with a tentative D call TRBD1 (5 bases). This CDR3 region has 15 residues. V shed 1 base and J shed 3 bases, with 10 bases lying between them. Germline loops: CDR1 DFQATT, CDR2 SNEGSKA (reference sequence). As DNA, the CDR3 is TGCAGTGCTAGAGCTCAGGGTTACTATAATTCACCCCTCCACTTT. Translation: CSARAQGYYNSPLHF.

This clonotype occurred a few times. V and J are TRBV6-5 and TRBJ1-2; 11 nucleotides agree with TRBD1. Looked up from germline, CDR1 is MNHEY and CDR2 is SVGAGI. This CDR3 region has 15 residues. V lost 0 bases and J lost 4; bases outside the gene matches: 1. CDR3 sequence (DNA): TGTGCCAGCAGTTACTCCGGGACAGGGGGCTATGGCTACACCTTC. This codes for CASSYSGTGGYGYTF.

Details on this clonotype: At one of its ends the junction is not consistent with the germline gene, which may arise from a read error. The chain couples TRBV4-3 to TRBJ2-2; D is uncertain. The V gene's germline CDR1 is LGHNA and CDR2 YSLEER. The CDR3 sequence is 14 residues long. The CDR3 nucleotides read TGCACCAGCAGCCAAGTGCTTATAGGCGGAGAGCTGTTTTTT. Its protein product is CTSSQVLIGGELFF.

This clonotype was seen repeatedly, ten times or more. The gene calls are TRBV4-3 and TRBJ2-3; 8 bases line up with TRBD1. J lost 0 bases, V lost 5 bases, and 4 bases had no gene match. Germline V gene lookup returns CDR1 LGHNA and CDR2 YSLEER. The CDR3 covers 15 residues. The CDR3 loop is CASSFDRGSTDTQYF. CDR3 DNA: TGCGCCAGCAGCTTCGACAGGGGAAGCACAGATACGCAGTATTTT.